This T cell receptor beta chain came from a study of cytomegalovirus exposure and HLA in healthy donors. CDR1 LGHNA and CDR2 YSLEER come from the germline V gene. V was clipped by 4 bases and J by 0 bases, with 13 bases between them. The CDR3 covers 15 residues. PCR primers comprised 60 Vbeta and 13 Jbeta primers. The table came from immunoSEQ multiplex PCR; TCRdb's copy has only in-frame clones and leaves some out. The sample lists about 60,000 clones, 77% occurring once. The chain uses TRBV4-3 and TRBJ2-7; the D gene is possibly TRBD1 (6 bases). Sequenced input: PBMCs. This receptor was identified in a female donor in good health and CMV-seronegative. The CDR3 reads CASSLYGDTSYEQYF. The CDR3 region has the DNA TGCGCCAGCAGCCTGTACGGGGACACCTCCTACGAGCAGTACTTC.